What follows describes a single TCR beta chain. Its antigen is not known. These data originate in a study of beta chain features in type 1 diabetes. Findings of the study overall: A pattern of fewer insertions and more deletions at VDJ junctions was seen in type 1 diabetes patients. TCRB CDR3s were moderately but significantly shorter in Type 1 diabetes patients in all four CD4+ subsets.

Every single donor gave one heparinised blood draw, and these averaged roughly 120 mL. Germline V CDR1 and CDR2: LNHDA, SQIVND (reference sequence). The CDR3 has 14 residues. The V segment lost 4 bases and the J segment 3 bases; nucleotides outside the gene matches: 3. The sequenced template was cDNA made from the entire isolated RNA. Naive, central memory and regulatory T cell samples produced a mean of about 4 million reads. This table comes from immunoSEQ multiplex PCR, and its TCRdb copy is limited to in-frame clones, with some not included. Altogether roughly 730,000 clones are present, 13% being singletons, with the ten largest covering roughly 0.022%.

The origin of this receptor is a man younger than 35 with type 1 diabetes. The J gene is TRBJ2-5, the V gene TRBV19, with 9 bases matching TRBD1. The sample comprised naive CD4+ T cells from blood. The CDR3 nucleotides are TGTGCCAGTAGTACTCGGACAGGGGAAGAGACCCAGTACTTC. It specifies CASSTRTGEETQYF.